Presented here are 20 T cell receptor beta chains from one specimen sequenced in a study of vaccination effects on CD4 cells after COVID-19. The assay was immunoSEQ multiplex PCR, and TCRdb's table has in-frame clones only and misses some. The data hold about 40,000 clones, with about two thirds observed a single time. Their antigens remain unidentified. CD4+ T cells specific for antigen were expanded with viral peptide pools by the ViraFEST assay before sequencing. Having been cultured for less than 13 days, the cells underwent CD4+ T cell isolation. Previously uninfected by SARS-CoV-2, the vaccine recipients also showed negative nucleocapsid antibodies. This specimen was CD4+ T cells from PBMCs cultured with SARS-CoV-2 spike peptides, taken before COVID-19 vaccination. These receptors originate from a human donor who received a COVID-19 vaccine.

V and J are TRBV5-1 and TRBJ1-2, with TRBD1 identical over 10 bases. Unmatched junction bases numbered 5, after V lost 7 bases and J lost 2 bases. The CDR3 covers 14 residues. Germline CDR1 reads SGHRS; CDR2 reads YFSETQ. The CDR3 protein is CASRPGQGNYGYTF. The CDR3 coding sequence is TGCGCCAGCCGACCGGGACAGGGGAACTATGGCTACACCTTC. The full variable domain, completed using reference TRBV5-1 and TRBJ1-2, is KAGVTQTPRYLIKTRGQQVTLSCSPISGHRSVSWYQQTPGQGLQFLFEYFSETQRNKGNFPGRFSGRQFSNSRSEMNVSTLELGDSALYLCASRPGQGNYGYTFGSGTRLTVV.

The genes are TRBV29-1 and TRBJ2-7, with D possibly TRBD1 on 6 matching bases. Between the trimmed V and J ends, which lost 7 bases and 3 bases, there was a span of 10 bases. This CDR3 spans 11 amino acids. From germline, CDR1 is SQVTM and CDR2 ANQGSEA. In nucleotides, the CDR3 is TGCAGCGCCTCGGACAGCTACGAGCAGTACTTC. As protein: CSASDSYEQYF.

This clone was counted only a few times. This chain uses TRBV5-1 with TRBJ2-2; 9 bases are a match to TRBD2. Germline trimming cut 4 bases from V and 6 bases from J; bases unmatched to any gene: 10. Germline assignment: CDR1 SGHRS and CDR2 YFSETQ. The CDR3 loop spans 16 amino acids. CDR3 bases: TGCGCCAGCAGCCCAGGCGGGGGGGCCTTATCCGGGGAGCTGTTTTTT. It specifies CASSPGGGALSGELFF.

Here the CDR3 DNA reads TGTGCCAGCAGCAGTCGCCATAACTATGGCTACACCTTC. Translation gives CASSSRHNYGYTF. The rearrangement links TRBV21-1 to TRBJ1-2. TRBV21-1 is reported as a pseudogene. This CDR3 contains 13 residues.

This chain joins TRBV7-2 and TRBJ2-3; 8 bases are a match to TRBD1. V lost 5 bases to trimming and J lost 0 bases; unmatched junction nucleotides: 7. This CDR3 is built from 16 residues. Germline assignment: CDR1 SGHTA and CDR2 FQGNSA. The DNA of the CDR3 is TGTGCCAGCAGCGTGCGACAGGGGCTGAGCACAGATACGCAGTATTTT. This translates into CASSVRQGLSTDTQYF. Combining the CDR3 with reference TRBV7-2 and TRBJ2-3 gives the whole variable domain GAGVSQSPSNKVTEKGKDVELRCDPISGHTALYWYRQSLGQGLEFLIYFQGNSAPDKSGLPSDRFSAERTGGSVSTLTIQRTQQEDSAVYLCASSVRQGLSTDTQYFGPGTRLTVL.

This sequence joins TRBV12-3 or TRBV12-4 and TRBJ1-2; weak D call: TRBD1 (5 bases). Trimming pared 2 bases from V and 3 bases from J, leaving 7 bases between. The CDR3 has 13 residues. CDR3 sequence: CASSLRGDYGYTF. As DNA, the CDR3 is TGTGCCAGCAGTTTAAGGGGAGACTATGGCTACACCTTC.

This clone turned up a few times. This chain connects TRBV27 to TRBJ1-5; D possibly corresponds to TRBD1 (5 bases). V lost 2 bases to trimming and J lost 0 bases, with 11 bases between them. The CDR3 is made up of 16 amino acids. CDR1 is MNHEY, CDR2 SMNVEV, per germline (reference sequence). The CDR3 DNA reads TGTGCCAGCAGTTTAAGGTCAGGGTTTAGCAATCAGCCCCAGCATTTT. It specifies CASSLRSGFSNQPQHF.

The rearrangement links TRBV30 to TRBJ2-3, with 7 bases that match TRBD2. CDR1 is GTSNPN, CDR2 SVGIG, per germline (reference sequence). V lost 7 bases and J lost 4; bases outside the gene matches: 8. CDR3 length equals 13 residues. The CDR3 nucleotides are TGTGCCTCCCGTCTCGCGGGAGCAGATACGCAGTATTTT. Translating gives CASRLAGADTQYF.

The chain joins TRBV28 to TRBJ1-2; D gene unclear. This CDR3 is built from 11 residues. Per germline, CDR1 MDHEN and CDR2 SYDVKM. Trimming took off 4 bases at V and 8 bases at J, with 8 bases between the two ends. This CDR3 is CASSWGVGYTF. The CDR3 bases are TGTGCCAGCAGTTGGGGTGTAGGCTACACCTTC.

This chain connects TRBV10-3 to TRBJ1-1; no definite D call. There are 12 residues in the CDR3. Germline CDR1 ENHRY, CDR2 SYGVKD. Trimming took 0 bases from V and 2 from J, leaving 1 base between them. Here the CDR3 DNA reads TGTGCCATCAGTGAGTCTAACACTGAAGCTTTCTTT. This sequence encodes CAISESNTEAFF.

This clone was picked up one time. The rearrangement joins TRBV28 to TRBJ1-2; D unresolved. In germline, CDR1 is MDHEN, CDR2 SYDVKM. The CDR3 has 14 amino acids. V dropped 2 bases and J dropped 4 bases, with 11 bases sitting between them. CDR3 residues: CASSLIRWGYGYTF. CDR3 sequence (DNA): TGTGCCAGCAGTTTAATCCGGTGGGGCTATGGCTACACCTTC.

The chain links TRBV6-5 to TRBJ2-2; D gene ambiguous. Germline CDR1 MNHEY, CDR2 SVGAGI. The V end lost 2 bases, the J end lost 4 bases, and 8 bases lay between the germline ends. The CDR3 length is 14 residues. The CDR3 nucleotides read TGTGCCAGCAGTTACAGGGTTGGCACCGGGGAGCTGTTTTTT. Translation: CASSYRVGTGELFF.

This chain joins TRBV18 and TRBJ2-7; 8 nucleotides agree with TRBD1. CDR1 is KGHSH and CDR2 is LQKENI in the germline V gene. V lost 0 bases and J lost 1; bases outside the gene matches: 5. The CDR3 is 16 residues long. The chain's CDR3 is CASSPPNQGASYEQYF. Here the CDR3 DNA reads TGTGCCAGCTCACCACCGAATCAGGGGGCATCCTACGAGCAGTACTTC.

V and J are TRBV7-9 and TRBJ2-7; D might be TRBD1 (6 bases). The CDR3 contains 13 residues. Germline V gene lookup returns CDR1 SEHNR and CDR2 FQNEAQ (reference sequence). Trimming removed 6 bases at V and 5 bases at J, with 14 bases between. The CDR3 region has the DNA TGTGCCAGCAGTTCAGACAGGTTCCACGAGCAGTACTTC. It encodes CASSSDRFHEQYF.

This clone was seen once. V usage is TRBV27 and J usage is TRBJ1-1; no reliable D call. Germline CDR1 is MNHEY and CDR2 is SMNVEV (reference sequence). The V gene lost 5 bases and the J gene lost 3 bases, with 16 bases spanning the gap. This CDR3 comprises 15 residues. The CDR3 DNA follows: TGTGCCAGCAGTAAGGCCAGGCTCGATTACACTGAAGCTTTCTTT. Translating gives CASSKARLDYTEAFF.

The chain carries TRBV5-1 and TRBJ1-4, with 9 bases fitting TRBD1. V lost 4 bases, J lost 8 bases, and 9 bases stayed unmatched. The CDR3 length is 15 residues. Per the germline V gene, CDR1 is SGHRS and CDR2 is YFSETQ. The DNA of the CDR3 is TGCGCCAGCAGCGCCGGACAGGGGAGAAGGGAAAAACTGTTTTTT. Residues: CASSAGQGRREKLFF.

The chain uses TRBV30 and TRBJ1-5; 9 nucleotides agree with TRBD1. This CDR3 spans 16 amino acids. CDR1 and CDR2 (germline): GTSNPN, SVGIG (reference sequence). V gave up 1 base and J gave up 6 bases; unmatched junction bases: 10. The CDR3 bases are TGTGCCTGGAGTGAACTATGGGACAGGGATGGTCAGCCCCAGCATTTT. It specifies CAWSELWDRDGQPQHF. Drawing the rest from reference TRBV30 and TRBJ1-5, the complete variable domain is SQTIHQWPATLVQPVGSPLSLECTVEGTSNPNLYWYRQAAGRGLQLLFYSVGIGQISSEVPQNLSASRPQDRQFILSSKKLLLSDSGFYLCAWSELWDRDGQPQHFGDGTRLSIL.

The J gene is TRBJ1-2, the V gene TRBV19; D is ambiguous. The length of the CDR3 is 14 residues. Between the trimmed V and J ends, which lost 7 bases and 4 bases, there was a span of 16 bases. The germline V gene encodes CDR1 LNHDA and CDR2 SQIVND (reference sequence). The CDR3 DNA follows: TGTGCCAGTATAGGAACCGCAATTCCCTATGGCTACACCTTC. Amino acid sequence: CASIGTAIPYGYTF.

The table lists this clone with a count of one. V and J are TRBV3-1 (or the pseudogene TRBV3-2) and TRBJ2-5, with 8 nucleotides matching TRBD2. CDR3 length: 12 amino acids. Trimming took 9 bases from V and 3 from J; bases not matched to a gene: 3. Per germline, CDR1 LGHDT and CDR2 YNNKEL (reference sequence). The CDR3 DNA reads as TGTGCCAGTCATAGCGGGAAAGAGACCCAGTACTTC. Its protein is CASHSGKETQYF.

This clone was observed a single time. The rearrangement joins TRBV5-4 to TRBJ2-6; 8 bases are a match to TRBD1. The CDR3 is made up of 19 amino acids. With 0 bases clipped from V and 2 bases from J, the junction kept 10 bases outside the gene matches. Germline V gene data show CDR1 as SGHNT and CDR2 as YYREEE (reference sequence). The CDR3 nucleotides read TGTGCCAGCAGCTTGGAGGGGGACAGGATGGCCCCTGGGGCCAACGTCCTGACTTTC. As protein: CASSLEGDRMAPGANVLTF.